The sequence of this T cell receptor beta chain was determined in a study of T cells after yellow fever vaccination. General study points: Most clones from primary vaccination resurfaced after the booster (around 97% CD4, around 90% CD8). Weaker, the secondary response had a peak occurring faster, on day 5 versus 15.

CDR1 and CDR2 (germline): SGHRS, YFSETQ. V dropped 4 bases and J dropped 5; count of bases not matched to a gene: 6. There are 14 residues in the CDR3. This clonotype was seen many times. The antigen is unknown. Researchers made TCR cDNA using 5'RACE template switching, and this step added a universal primer site and UMIs. From the 5' RACE reads, TCRdb called clonotypes with MiXCR, one entry per CDR3 protein. The table has roughly 320,000 distinct CDR3 sequences, about 10% seen once. The V call is TRBV5-1, the J call TRBJ2-5, with TRBD2 matching 9 bases. This clonotype was obtained from a young man who received the YFV17D yellow fever vaccine. The sequencing used CD4+ T cells sorted from PBMCs, collected 45 days after the yellow fever booster vaccination. This CDR3 reads CASSEGLAMETQYF. In DNA, the CDR3 is TGCGCCAGCAGCGAAGGACTAGCGATGGAGACCCAGTACTTC. The whole variable domain, filled in from reference TRBV5-1 and TRBJ2-5, reads KAGVTQTPRYLIKTRGQQVTLSCSPISGHRSVSWYQQTPGQGLQFLFEYFSETQRNKGNFPGRFSGRQFSNSRSEMNVSTLELGDSALYLCASSEGLAMETQYFGPGTRLLVL.